Here is one T cell receptor (beta chain) with its context. The sample belongs to a study of blood T cell repertoires in COVID-19. Study-level information: COVID-19 samples collected from the United States, Italy and Spain covered acute and convalescent phases. Nucleic acid was either cDNA or gDNA, and it came from T cells, B-cell-depleted T cells, or PBMCs.

In the study's own analysis: The assay estimated nucleated cells by amplifying reference gene primers. Libraries were prepared by immunoSEQ multiplex PCR; TCRdb keeps only in-frame clonotypes and omits some of them. The D gene and trimming were derived from the DNA, and the V and J assignments and clone size from that table. The profile shows 20,000 to 30,000 clones, 70% to 90% of them singletons. The V gene's germline CDR1 is SQVTM and CDR2 ANQGSEA. This CDR3 region has 15 residues. Trimming stripped 6 bases from V and 0 bases from J, with 14 bases between. The V and J genes are TRBV29-1 and TRBJ2-2; D is ambiguous. The source material was peripheral blood. The receptor was derived from a human donor in a cohort sampled during active COVID-19. In DNA form, the CDR3 reads TGCAGCGTGCTATCGCCCCCCGCGAACACCGGGGAGCTGTTTTTT. It specifies CSVLSPPANTGELFF.